This T cell receptor (beta chain) was profiled in a study of vaccination effects on CD4 cells after COVID-19. CDR3 length: 14 residues. Trimming shortened V by 0 bases and J by 4 bases, and 9 bases separated the two germline ends. Per the germline V gene, CDR1 is LGHNA and CDR2 is YSLEER. Study outcomes and limitations: Just 1 of 255 vaccine-induced clones in healthy recipients was cross-reactive. Late after vaccination, infection- and vaccine-induced clones showed marked clonal contraction.

Isolation of CD4+ T cells took place after about 10 days of culture. Vaccinated participants had no history of SARS-CoV-2 infection and tested negative for nucleocapsid antibodies. Here immunoSEQ multiplex PCR was the method, and the copy in TCRdb shows in-frame clones only, minus some. This table holds 35,000 to 40,000 clones, roughly 79% found once. In the case of this clone: Its antigen is not known.

The genes are TRBV4-3 and TRBJ1-2; no definite D call. Sequences were derived from CD4+ T cells from PBMCs cultured without peptide, sampled before COVID-19 vaccination. The TCR comes from a human donor who received a COVID-19 vaccine. CDR3 region: CASSQDGRPYGYTF. CDR3 in DNA: TGCGCCAGCAGCCAAGATGGGAGGCCCTATGGCTACACCTTC.